The 6 T cell receptor beta chains reported below all come from one sample, sequenced in a study of T-cell memory formation after mild COVID-19. TCRdb itself ran the 5' RACE reads through MiXCR, one entry per CDR3 protein. The table includes about 350,000 distinct CDR3 sequences, roughly an eighth detected once. Sample: PBMCs or a T cell subset sorted from them (not recorded which). Source of these receptors: a man younger than 35 who had mild COVID-19 (a few samples of this study predate the infection). Cell type and time point are not known.

The gene calls are TRBV28 and TRBJ1-5, with D tentatively TRBD1 (6 bases). Trimming removed 10 bases at V and 8 bases at J, with 12 bases between. The CDR3 length is 11 residues. Germline CDR1 is MDHEN and CDR2 is SYDVKM. The CDR3 DNA reads as TGTGCCACACAGGGAAATAAGCCCCAGCATTTT. Its translation: CATQGNKPQHF.

The chain recombines TRBV5-4 with TRBJ2-7; D is uncertain. This CDR3 has 14 amino acids. Trimming left V 3 bases short and J 5 bases short, with 15 bases between. CDR1 and CDR2 from the germline V gene are SGHNT and YYREEE (reference sequence). This chain's CDR3 is CASSSASVPHEQYV. DNA of the CDR3: TGTGCCAGCAGCTCGGCGTCAGTTCCCCACGAGCAGTACGTC.

This clonotype has a handful of counts. V and J are TRBV15 and TRBJ2-7; the D is unclear. Trimming left V 1 base short and J 3 bases short, with 7 bases between. The CDR3 loop spans 13 amino acids. CDR1 and CDR2 (germline): LNHNV, YYDKDF (reference sequence). CDR3 coding DNA: TGTGCCACCAGCAGAGGATGGGGCTACGAGCAGTACGTC. This encodes CATSRGWGYEQYV.

This clonotype occurred a few times. This sequence joins TRBV5-6 and TRBJ1-2; 7 bases line up with TRBD1. Looked up from germline, CDR1 is SGHDT and CDR2 is YYEEEE. The CDR3 covers 15 residues. V gave up 4 bases and J gave up 7 bases; unmatched junction bases: 13. CDR3 residues: CASSPLETGHPGYTF. The CDR3 coding sequence is TGTGCCAGCAGCCCTCTCGAGACAGGGCATCCTGGCTACACCTTC.

This chain joins TRBV27 and TRBJ2-1; D possibly corresponds to TRBD2 (6 bases). The CDR3 is made up of 16 amino acids. Trimming cost V 3 bases and J 4 bases, with 16 bases left between them. Germline V gene data show CDR1 as MNHEY and CDR2 as SMNVEV (reference sequence). CDR3 sequence: CASSLITGEYYNEQFF. CDR3 nucleotide sequence: TGTGCCAGCAGTTTGATTACGGGGGAGTATTACAATGAGCAGTTCTTC.

A few counts support this clonotype. V usage is TRBV2 and J usage is TRBJ2-7; tentative D call: TRBD2 (6 bases). CDR3 length: 14 amino acids. V shed 2 bases and J shed 6 bases, with 14 bases lying between them. Germline CDR1 and CDR2: SNHLY and FYNNEI. In DNA, the CDR3 is TGTGCCAGCAGTGAAAGCCAGGGAGGAAGCGAGCAGTACTTC. It yields the protein CASSESQGGSEQYF.